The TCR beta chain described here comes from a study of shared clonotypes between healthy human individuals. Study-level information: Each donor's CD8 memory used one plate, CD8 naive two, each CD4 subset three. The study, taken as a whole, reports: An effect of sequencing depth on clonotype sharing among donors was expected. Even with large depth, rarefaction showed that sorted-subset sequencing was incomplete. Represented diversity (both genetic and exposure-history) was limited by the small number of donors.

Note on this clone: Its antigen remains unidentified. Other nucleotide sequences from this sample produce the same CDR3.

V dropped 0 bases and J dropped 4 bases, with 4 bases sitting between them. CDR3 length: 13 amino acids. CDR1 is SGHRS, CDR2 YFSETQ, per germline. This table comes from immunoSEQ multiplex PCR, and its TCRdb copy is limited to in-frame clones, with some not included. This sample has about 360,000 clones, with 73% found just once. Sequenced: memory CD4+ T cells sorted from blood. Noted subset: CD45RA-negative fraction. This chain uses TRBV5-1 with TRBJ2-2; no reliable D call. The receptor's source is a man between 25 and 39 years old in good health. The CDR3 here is CASSLVGTGELFF. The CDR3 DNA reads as TGCGCCAGCAGCTTGGTGGGCACCGGGGAGCTGTTTTTT.